These T cell receptor beta chains were read from a single sample in a study of T cells in Graves' hyperthyroidism and ophthalmopathy. TCRdb passed the multiplex PCR reads through MiXCR, listing each CDR3 protein once. Found here are roughly 700,000 distinct CDR3 sequences, about 14% of them singletons; the top ten hold roughly 10%. The sample taken for sequencing was blood. Receptors originate from a woman between 18 and 29 years old with Graves' hyperthyroidism. Both conserved end residues are part of each CDR3. The D gene is left open where the match is weak. Not every row has a clone size; where given, it reads once, few, many or a size class.

j_call v_call clone_size d_call cdr3_nt cdr3_aa
TRBJ2-3 TRBV6-1 many TRBD2 TGTGCCAGCAGTGAGGGGACTAGCGGGAGGGCTGCAGATACGCAGTATTTT CASSEGTSGRAADTQYF
TRBJ1-1 TRBV6-5 many NA TGTGCCAGCAGTTACGATGGGTTTACGGGTTTCCCGAATGAAGCTTTCTTT CASSYDGFTGFPNEAFF
TRBJ1-1 TRBV29-1 few TRBD1 TGCAGCGGAGCAACAGGGGGGTACACTGAAGCTTTCTTT CSGATGGYTEAFF
TRBJ2-1 TRBV12-3/TRBV12-4 NA NA TGTGCCAGCAGGCCACTACTCTATGGGGGGAATGAGCAGTTCTTC CASRPLLYGGNEQFF
TRBJ1-1 TRBV11-2 many NA TGTGCCAGCAGCCATCCTGGGCGGGGGCACCCACGTTTCTACACTGAAGCTTTCTTT CASSHPGRGHPRFYTEAFF
TRBJ1-5 TRBV7-9 NA NA TGTGCCAGCAGCTTAGTGGGTGCAGGGGAGGCTCAGCCCCAGCATTTT CASSLVGAGEAQPQHF
TRBJ2-5 TRBV12-3/TRBV12-4 NA TRBD2 TGTGCCAGCAGACCTACTAGCGGGAGGTCAGAGACCCAGTACTTC CASRPTSGRSETQYF
TRBJ2-5 TRBV30 many NA TGTGCCTGGAGTCGCTTGGGCACCCCCGCTCAGGAGACCCAGTACTTC CAWSRLGTPAQETQYF
TRBJ2-2 TRBV5-8 NA TRBD2 TGTGCCAGCAGCATGCTAGCGGGAGGGCCGGACGGGGAGCTGTTTTTT CASSMLAGGPDGELFF
TRBJ1-3 TRBV28 NA NA TGTGCCAGCAGTTTACCAACTAACAGGGTAACTGGAAACACCATATATTTT CASSLPTNRVTGNTIYF
TRBJ2-2 TRBV7-2 many NA TGTGCCAGCAGCTTAGTTCGGCAGGGGAGCACCGGGGAGCTGTTTTTT CASSLVRQGSTGELFF
TRBJ2-5 TRBV20-1 many NA TGCAGTGCTAGAGGGGGTCGCGGCCGGGTGGGGGAGACCCAGTACTTC CSARGGRGRVGETQYF
TRBJ2-7 TRBV12-3/TRBV12-4 NA TRBD1 TGTGCCAGCAGTTTCGGGGGACAGGGCTACGAGCAGTACTTC CASSFGGQGYEQYF
TRBJ2-5 TRBV11-2 many NA TGTCCTCACGGGGGTGAGACCCAGTACTTC CPHGGETQYF
TRBJ2-1 TRBV6-1 few TRBD2 TGTGCCAGCGGGTGGGGGGGCTACAATGAGCAGTTCTTC CASGWGGYNEQFF
TRBJ2-4 TRBV19 few TRBD1 TGTGCCAGTAGTATAGAAGGGGGCAGGGGAAACATTCAGTACTTC CASSIEGGRGNIQYF
TRBJ1-5 TRBV12-3/TRBV12-4 NA NA TGTGCCACCACACAGGACCTCAATCAGCCCCAGCATTTT CATTQDLNQPQHF
TRBJ2-7 TRBV14 NA NA TGTGCCAGCAGCCAAGTTGCCGTCTACGAGCAGTACTTC CASSQVAVYEQYF
TRBJ1-5 TRBV7-8 few TRBD1 TGTGCCAGCAGCTTAAACAGGGGGCGAAGTAACCAGCCCCAGCATTTT CASSLNRGRSNQPQHF
TRBJ1-2 TRBV6-1 NA NA TGTGCCAGCAGGAGGGGCTGGGACTATGGCTACACCTTC CASRRGWDYGYTF
TRBJ1-1 TRBV7-2 few NA TGTGCCAGCAGCCACCGGGACACTCGCCGGAACACTGAAGCTTTCTTT CASSHRDTRRNTEAFF
TRBJ1-1 TRBV7-8 many NA TGTGCCAGCAGCCCCGAGGCAGCTCGGAACACTGAAGCTTTCTTT CASSPEAARNTEAFF
TRBJ2-5 TRBV27 NA NA TGTGCCAGCAGTCCGAACAGGGAGGAAGAGACCCAGTACTTC CASSPNREEETQYF
TRBJ2-1 TRBV6-5 NA NA TGTGCCAGCAGTTACTCATCCGGGACATTCGGGGATGAGCAGTTCTTC CASSYSSGTFGDEQFF
TRBJ1-1 TRBV11-2 many NA TGTGCCAGCAGCTTAGAAGAGAACACTGAAGCTTTCTTT CASSLEENTEAFF
TRBJ2-7 TRBV18 many NA TGTGCCAGCTCATCGCCGACCTACGAGCAGTACTTC CASSSPTYEQYF
TRBJ2-1 TRBV2 many NA TGTGCCAGCAGTGAGAAGGAGGGGGCATCTCGTAATGAGCAGTTCTTC CASSEKEGASRNEQFF
TRBJ2-7 TRBV4-1 NA TRBD2 TGCGCCAGCAGCCAAGATAGGTGGGAGGGGTCAATGGGCTACGAGCAGTACTTC CASSQDRWEGSMGYEQYF
TRBJ2-5 TRBV5-1 NA NA TGCGCCAGCAGAGTACGACAAGAGACCCAGTACTTC CASRVRQETQYF
TRBJ2-7 TRBV20-1 many TRBD1 TGCAGTGCTAGAGATCAGGGACAGACCTCCTACGAGCAGTACTTC CSARDQGQTSYEQYF
TRBJ2-7 TRBV2 many TRBD2 TGTGCCAGCAGTAATAGCGGGGGGGCCTACGAGCAGTACTTC CASSNSGGAYEQYF
TRBJ2-5 TRBV11-2 many NA TGTGCCAGCAGCTTGGCGTTCTCCGGGCAAGAGACCCAGTACTTC CASSLAFSGQETQYF
TRBJ2-2 TRBV13 many NA TGTGCCAGCAGCTTTAGAAGCGGCTTCGCGAACACCGGGGAGCTGTTTTTT CASSFRSGFANTGELFF
TRBJ2-7 TRBV6-1 NA NA TGTGCCAGCAGTGAACGACAGCCCGCTTCCTACGAGCAGTACTTC CASSERQPASYEQYF
TRBJ1-1 TRBV4-3 NA NA TGCGCCAGCAGCTACGGAGGGGGTCTAACTGAAGCTTTCTTT CASSYGGGLTEAFF
TRBJ2-7 TRBV7-2 many NA TGTGCCAGCAGCCCCCGGGCGGGAAGGTCCTACGAGCAGTACTTC CASSPRAGRSYEQYF
TRBJ2-1 TRBV20-1 few TRBD2 TGCAGTGAACTAGCGGATTACAATGAGCAGTTCTTC CSELADYNEQFF